This T cell receptor beta chain originates from a study of vaccination effects on CD4 cells after COVID-19. Findings and caveats of the study: Vaccine- and infection-induced clones showed marked clonal contraction late following vaccination.

Clones were sequenced by immunoSEQ multiplex PCR, and TCRdb holds only the in-frame ones, with some missing. The data hold under 70,000 clones, with over 70% observed a single time. ViraFEST used viral peptide pools to expand antigen-specific CD4+ T cells before sequencing. After more than 9 days in culture, the CD4+ T cells were isolated. In the vaccine recipients, nucleocapsid antibodies were negative and there was no prior SARS-CoV-2 infection. Cultures used under 2.5 million PBMC per well, approximately 10 IU/ml IL-2 and approximately 11 ug/ml peptides. The authors exchanged half the medium for IL-2 medium on days 3 and 7. Notes on this clone: Antigen specificity is unknown.

The V end lost 6 bases, the J end lost 3 bases, and 18 bases lay between the germline ends. The CDR3 loop spans 16 amino acids. Looked up from germline, CDR1 is SGHAT and CDR2 is FQNNGV. Sequenced here: CD4+ T cells from PBMCs cultured with HCoV-OC43 spike peptides, sampled before COVID-19 vaccination. Subset defined: HCoV-OC43 spike overlapping peptide pool stimulation. The V and J genes are TRBV11-2 and TRBJ2-4; D is perhaps TRBD1 (5 bases). The receptor was isolated from a human donor who received a COVID-19 vaccine. The CDR3 sequence is CASSQPGYPIKNIQYF. CDR3 DNA sequence: TGTGCCAGCAGTCAACCAGGGTACCCCATCAAAAACATTCAGTACTTC.